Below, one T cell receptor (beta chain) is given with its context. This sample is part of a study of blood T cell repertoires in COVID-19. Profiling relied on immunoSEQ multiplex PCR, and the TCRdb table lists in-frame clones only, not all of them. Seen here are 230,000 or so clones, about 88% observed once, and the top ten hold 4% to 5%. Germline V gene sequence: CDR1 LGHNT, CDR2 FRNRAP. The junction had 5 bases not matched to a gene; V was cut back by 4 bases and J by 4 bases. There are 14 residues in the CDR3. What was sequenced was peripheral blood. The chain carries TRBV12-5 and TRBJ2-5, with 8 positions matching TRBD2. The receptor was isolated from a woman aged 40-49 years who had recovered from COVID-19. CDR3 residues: CASGWGLDAETQYF. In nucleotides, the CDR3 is TGTGCTAGTGGTTGGGGACTAGACGCAGAGACCCAGTACTTC.